The 14 T cell receptor beta chains reported below all come from one sample, sequenced in a study of blood T cell repertoires in COVID-19. Assay used: immunoSEQ multiplex PCR; TCRdb lists only in-frame clones, some missing. The repertoire holds more than 120,000 clones, with 80% to 90% as singletons. Material for sequencing was peripheral blood. These TCRs come from a woman in her fifties or sixties with active or convalescent COVID-19.

The rearrangement joins TRBV7-9 to TRBJ2-7; no reliable D call. CDR3 length: 15 amino acids. Per germline, CDR1 SEHNR and CDR2 FQNEAQ (reference sequence). V was pared by 4 bases and J by 0 bases, with 13 bases between. The CDR3 sequence: CASSSVSQYSYEQYF. The DNA of the CDR3 is TGTGCCAGCAGCTCCGTTTCACAGTACTCCTACGAGCAGTACTTC.

This chain joins TRBV7-2 and TRBJ2-7; TRBD2 agrees at 9 bases. The CDR3 has 16 residues. CDR1 SGHTA and CDR2 FQGNSA come from the germline V gene. After removal of 1 base from V and 4 bases from J, the junction contained 8 bases not matched to a gene. The CDR3 DNA follows: TGTGCCAGCAGCTTAGGTTGGCTAGCGGGATTATACGAGCAGTACTTC. Translated: CASSLGWLAGLYEQYF.

This clone was seen more than once but under ten times. This chain uses TRBV19 with TRBJ2-2, with 7 bases matching TRBD1. This CDR3 spans 15 amino acids. The germline gives CDR1 LNHDA, CDR2 SQIVND (reference sequence). V lost 2 bases and J lost 0; bases outside the gene matches: 0. The CDR3 nucleotides are TGTGCCAGTAGTATAACAGGGGCGAACACCGGGGAGCTGTTTTTT. This codes for CASSITGANTGELFF. Variable domain in full (rest from reference TRBV19 and TRBJ2-2): DGGITQSPKYLFRKEGQNVTLSCEQNLNHDAMYWYRQDPGQGLRLIYYSQIVNDFQKGDIAEGYSVSREKKESFPLTVTSAQKNPTAFYLCASSITGANTGELFFGEGSRLTVL.

This chain uses TRBV5-1 with TRBJ2-3, with 7 bases that match TRBD2. This CDR3 is built from 14 residues. Trimming at V came to 2 bases and at J to 2 bases, leaving 2 bases not matched to a gene. Germline CDR1 is SGHRS and CDR2 is YFSETQ. The CDR3 coding sequence is TGCGCCAGCAGCTTAGCGGGGCTCACAGATACGCAGTATTTT. As protein: CASSLAGLTDTQYF.

The chain links TRBV6-2 or TRBV6-3 to TRBJ1-4; tentative D call: TRBD1 (5 bases). The V and J ends lost 0 bases and 6 bases respectively, with 11 bases between them. Germline values: CDR1 MNHEY, CDR2 SVGEGT. This CDR3 comprises 15 residues. The CDR3 coding sequence is TGTGCCAGCAGTTACTCGAGTGAGACAGATGAAAAACTGTTTTTT. This encodes CASSYSSETDEKLFF.

The rearrangement uses TRBV5-1 and TRBJ1-3, with no clear D. The CDR3 is 14 amino acids. V was shortened by 4 bases and J by 4 bases, with 12 bases between the two germline ends. Germline V gene lookup returns CDR1 SGHRS and CDR2 YFSETQ. In nucleotides, the CDR3 is TGCGCCAGCAGCCCGGGGTATTTCGGAAACACCATATATTTT. Its protein product is CASSPGYFGNTIYF.

This chain links TRBV5-1 with TRBJ2-1; TRBD2 might be the D (5 bases). This CDR3 is built from 15 residues. Germline CDR1 and CDR2: SGHRS and YFSETQ. The V gene lost 0 bases and the J gene lost 5 bases, with 12 bases spanning the gap. CDR3 residues: CASSLAPFSDNEQFF. The CDR3 nucleotides are TGCGCCAGCAGCTTGGCCCCCTTTAGCGACAATGAGCAGTTCTTC.

The chain couples TRBV10-3 to TRBJ2-3, with D perhaps TRBD2 (6 bases). Germline CDR1 ENHRY, CDR2 SYGVKD. V was shortened by 6 bases and J by 2 bases, with 21 bases between the two germline ends. CDR3 length: 17 amino acids. The CDR3 DNA follows: TGTGCCATCAGGGCGATACTGGGCCTAGCGACCACAGATACGCAGTATTTT. This sequence encodes CAIRAILGLATTDTQYF.

This chain links TRBV13 with TRBJ2-1; 9 nucleotides agree with TRBD2. The CDR3 length is 18 residues. With 1 base clipped from V and 0 bases from J, the junction kept 7 bases outside the gene matches. CDR1 and CDR2 from the germline V gene are PRHDT and FYEKMQ (reference sequence). CDR3 in DNA: TGTGCCAGCAGCTTAGTCCTAGCGGGGATTAACTCCTACAATGAGCAGTTCTTC. Encoded protein: CASSLVLAGINSYNEQFF.

The V gene is TRBV19, the J gene TRBJ1-1, with 11 bases lining up with TRBD1. This CDR3 comprises 14 residues. Germline V CDR1 and CDR2: LNHDA, SQIVND (reference sequence). V shed 8 bases, J shed 5 bases, and the junction held 7 bases outside the gene matches. The CDR3 spells CASRTGGSRTEAFF. As DNA, the CDR3 is TGTGCCAGTCGGACAGGGGGCTCTCGTACTGAAGCTTTCTTT. The full variable domain, rest sourced from reference TRBV19 and TRBJ1-1, is DGGITQSPKYLFRKEGQNVTLSCEQNLNHDAMYWYRQDPGQGLRLIYYSQIVNDFQKGDIAEGYSVSREKKESFPLTVTSAQKNPTAFYLCASRTGGSRTEAFFGQGTRLTVV.

This chain connects TRBV7-2 to TRBJ2-1, with TRBD2 matching 10 bases. The CDR3 runs to 15 residues. From germline, CDR1 is SGHTA and CDR2 FQGNSA. The V and J ends lost 6 bases and 8 bases, in that order; junction bases with no gene match: 10. The CDR3 DNA is TGTGCCAGCAGTCCCGAGCGGGGGGGCCAGTATGAGCAGTTCTTC. It codes for CASSPERGGQYEQFF.

This clone was seen only once. The chain employs TRBV7-3 and TRBJ2-3; possible D gene TRBD2, 5 bases. With 2 bases removed from V and 2 bases from J, the gap between germline ends came to 14 bases. Germline CDR1 and CDR2: SGHTA and FQGTGA. CDR3 length equals 16 residues. The CDR3 DNA follows: TGTGCCAGCAGCTTATCTGATCGGGGTCTCACAGATACGCAGTATTTT. As protein: CASSLSDRGLTDTQYF.

This clone was counted a single time. V and J are TRBV7-2 and TRBJ2-7; TRBD1 matches 8 bases. The trim removed 3 bases at V and 0 bases at J, leaving 1 base unmatched. The CDR3 consists of 14 residues. The germline V gene encodes CDR1 SGHTA and CDR2 FQGNSA. Here the CDR3 DNA reads TGTGCCAGCAGCTTCAGGGGGCCCTCCTACGAGCAGTACTTC. Translated, it gives CASSFRGPSYEQYF.

The chain couples TRBV7-9 to TRBJ2-5; a possible D gene is TRBD2 (7 bases). The V end was cut by 10 bases, the J end by 3 bases, with 15 bases between. Germline V CDR1 and CDR2: SEHNR, FQNEAQ (reference sequence). The CDR3 has 13 residues. CDR3 sequence: CATPGEGEETQYF. DNA for the CDR3: TGTGCCACTCCCGGGGAGGGGGAAGAGACCCAGTACTTC.